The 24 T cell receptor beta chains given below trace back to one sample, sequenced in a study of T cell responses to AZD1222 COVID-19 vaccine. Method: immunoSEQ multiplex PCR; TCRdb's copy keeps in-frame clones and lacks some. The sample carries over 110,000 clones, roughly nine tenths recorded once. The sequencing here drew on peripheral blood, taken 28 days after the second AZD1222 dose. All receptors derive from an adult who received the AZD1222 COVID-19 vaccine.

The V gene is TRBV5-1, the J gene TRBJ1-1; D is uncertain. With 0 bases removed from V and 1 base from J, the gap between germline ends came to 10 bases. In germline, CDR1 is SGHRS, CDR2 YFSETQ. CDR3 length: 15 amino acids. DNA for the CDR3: TGCGCCAGCAGCTTGGTGGGCAGGACGAACACTGAAGCTTTCTTT. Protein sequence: CASSLVGRTNTEAFF.

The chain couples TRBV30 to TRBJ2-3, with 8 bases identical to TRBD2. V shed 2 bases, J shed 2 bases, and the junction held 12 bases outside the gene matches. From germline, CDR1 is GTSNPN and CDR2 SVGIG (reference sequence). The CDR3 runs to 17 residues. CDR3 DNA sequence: TGTGCCTGGAGTCCAACCGTATTGCGGGGGGCCACAGATACGCAGTATTTT. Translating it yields CAWSPTVLRGATDTQYF.

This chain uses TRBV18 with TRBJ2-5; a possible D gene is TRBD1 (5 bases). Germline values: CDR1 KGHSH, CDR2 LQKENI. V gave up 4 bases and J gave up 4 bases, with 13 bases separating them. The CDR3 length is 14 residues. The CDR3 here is CASSLTGPGETQYF. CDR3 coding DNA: TGTGCCAGCTCACTCACAGGACCGGGAGAGACCCAGTACTTC.

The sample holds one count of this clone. In DNA, the CDR3 is TGCGCCAGCAGCTTTGGGGAAGGGCCCAATCAGCCCCAGCATTTT. It specifies CASSFGEGPNQPQHF. This rearrangement joins TRBV5-1 to TRBJ1-5; D not certain. This CDR3 is 15 amino acids long. V dropped 2 bases and J dropped 3 bases, with 12 bases sitting between them. Germline V gives CDR1 SGHRS, CDR2 YFSETQ.

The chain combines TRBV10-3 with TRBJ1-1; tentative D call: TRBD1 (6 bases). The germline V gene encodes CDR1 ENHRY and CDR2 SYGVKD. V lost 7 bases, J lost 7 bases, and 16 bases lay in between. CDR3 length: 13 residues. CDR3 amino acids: CAITEGVTGEAFF. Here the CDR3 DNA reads TGTGCCATCACCGAGGGGGTAACAGGTGAAGCTTTCTTT.

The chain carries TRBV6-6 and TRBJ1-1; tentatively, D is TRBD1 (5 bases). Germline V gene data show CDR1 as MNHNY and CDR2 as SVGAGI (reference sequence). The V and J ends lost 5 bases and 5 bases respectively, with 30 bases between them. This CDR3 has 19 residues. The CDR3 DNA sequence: TGTGCCAGCAGTCCGAAACGTTATGCCAGCCTTGCAGGGTGGACTGAAGCTTTCTTT. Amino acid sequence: CASSPKRYASLAGWTEAFF.

The CDR3 sequence: CASSTSQDRGLLPRGYTF. CDR3 nucleotide sequence: TGTGCCAGCAGCACAAGCCAGGACAGGGGACTCTTACCGAGAGGCTACACCTTC. The chain is built from TRBV7-9 and TRBJ1-2; 9 nucleotides line up with TRBD1. Per germline, CDR1 SEHNR and CDR2 FQNEAQ (reference sequence). V shed 5 bases and J 8 bases; nucleotides not matched to a gene: 21. This CDR3 is built from 18 residues.

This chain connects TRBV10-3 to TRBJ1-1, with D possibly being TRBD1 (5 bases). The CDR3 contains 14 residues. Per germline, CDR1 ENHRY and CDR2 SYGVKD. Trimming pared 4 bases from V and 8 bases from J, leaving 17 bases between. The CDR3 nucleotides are TGTGCCATCAGTGGACAGAACTCCCAGGGAGAAGCTTTCTTT. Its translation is CAISGQNSQGEAFF.

DNA of the CDR3: TGTGCCAGCAGTTACCGGGCGGGAAGCTCCTACGAGCAGTACGTC. Translated: CASSYRAGSSYEQYV. The chain joins TRBV6-2 or TRBV6-3 to TRBJ2-7, with D possibly matching TRBD2 (6 bases). The CDR3 totals 15 residues. Trimming left V 2 bases short and J 0 bases short, with 11 bases between. From germline, CDR1 is MNHEY and CDR2 SVGEGT.

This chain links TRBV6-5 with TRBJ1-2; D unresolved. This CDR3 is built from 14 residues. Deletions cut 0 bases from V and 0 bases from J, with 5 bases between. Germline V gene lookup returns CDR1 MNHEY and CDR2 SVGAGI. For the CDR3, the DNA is TGTGCCAGCAGTTACTCGGGCCCTAACTATGGCTACACCTTC. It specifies CASSYSGPNYGYTF.

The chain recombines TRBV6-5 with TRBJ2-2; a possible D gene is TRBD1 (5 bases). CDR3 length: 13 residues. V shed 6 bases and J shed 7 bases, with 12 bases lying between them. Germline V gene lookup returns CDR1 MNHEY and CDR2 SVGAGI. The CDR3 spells CASSADSLGELFF. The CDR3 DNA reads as TGTGCCAGCAGCGCTGACAGCCTCGGGGAGCTGTTTTTT.

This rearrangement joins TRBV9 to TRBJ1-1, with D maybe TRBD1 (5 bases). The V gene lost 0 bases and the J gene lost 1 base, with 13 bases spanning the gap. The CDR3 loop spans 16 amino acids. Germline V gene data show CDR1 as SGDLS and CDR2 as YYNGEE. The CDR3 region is CASSVAPGLRNTEAFF. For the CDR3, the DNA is TGTGCCAGCAGCGTAGCACCGGGACTCCGGAACACTGAAGCTTTCTTT.

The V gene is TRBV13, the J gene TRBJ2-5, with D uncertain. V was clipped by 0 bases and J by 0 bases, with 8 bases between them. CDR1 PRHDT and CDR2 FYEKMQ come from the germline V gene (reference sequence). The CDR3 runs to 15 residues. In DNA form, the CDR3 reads TGTGCCAGCAGCTTAGGCAAGGAAAACCAAGAGACCCAGTACTTC. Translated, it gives CASSLGKENQETQYF.

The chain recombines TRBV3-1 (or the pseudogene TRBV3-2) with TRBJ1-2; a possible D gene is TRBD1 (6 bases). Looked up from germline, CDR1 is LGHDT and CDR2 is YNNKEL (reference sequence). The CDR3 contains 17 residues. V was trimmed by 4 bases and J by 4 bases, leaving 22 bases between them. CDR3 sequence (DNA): TGTGCCAGCAGCCGGGAGCAGGGACACCCCGCCTTCTATGGCTACACCTTC. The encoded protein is CASSREQGHPAFYGYTF.

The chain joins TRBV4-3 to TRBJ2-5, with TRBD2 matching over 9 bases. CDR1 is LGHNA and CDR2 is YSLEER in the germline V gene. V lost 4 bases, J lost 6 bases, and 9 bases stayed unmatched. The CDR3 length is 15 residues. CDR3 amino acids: CASSPPSREGKTQYF. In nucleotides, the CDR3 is TGCGCCAGCAGCCCACCCTCGCGGGAGGGTAAGACCCAGTACTTC.

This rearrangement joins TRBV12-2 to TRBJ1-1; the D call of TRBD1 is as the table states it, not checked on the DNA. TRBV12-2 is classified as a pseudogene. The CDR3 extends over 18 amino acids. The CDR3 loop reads CASRFLPRTGVQHTEAFF. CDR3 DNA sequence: TGTGCAAGTCGCTTCCTACCTCGGACAGGGGTTCAACACACTGAAGCTTTCTTT.

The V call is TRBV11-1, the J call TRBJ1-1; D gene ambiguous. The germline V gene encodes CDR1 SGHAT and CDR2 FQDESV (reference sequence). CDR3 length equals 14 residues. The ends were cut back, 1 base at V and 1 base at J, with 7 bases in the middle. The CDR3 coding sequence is TGTGCCAGCAGCTTAGTTCTGGAGAACACTGAAGCTTTCTTT. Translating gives CASSLVLENTEAFF.

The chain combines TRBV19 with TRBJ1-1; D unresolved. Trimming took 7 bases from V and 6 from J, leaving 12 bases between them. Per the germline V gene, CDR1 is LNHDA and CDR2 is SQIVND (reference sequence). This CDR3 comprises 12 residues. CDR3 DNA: TGTGCCAGTAATATCCCTGGGGCTGAAGCTTTCTTT. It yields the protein CASNIPGAEAFF.

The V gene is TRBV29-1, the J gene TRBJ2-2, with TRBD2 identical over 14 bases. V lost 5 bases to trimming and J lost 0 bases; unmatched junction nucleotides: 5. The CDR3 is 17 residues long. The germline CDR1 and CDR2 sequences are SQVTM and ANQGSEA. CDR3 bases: TGCAGCGTTTCGGGGACTAGCGGGGGAACGAACACCGGGGAGCTGTTTTTT. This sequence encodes CSVSGTSGGTNTGELFF.

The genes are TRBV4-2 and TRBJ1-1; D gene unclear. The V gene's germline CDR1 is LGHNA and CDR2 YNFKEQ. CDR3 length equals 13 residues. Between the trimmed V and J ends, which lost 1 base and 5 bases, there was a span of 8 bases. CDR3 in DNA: TGTGCCAGCAGCCAAGCACAAGGGACTGAAGCTTTCTTT. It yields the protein CASSQAQGTEAFF.

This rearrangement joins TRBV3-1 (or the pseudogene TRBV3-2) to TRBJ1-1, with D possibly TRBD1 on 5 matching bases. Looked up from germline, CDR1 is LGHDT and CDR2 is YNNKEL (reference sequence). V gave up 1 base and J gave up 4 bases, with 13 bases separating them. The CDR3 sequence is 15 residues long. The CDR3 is CASSQGPVGGTEAFF. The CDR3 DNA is TGTGCCAGCAGCCAAGGACCGGTCGGGGGCACTGAAGCTTTCTTT.

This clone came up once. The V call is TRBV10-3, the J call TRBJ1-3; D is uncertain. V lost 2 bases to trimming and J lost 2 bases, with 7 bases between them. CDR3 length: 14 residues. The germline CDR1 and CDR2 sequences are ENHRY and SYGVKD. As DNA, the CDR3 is TGTGCCATCAGTGAGCCGGGGACTGGAAACACCATATATTTT. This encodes CAISEPGTGNTIYF.

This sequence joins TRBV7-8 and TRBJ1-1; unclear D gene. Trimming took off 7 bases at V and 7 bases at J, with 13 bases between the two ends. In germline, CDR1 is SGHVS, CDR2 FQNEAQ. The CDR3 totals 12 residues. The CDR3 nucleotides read TGTGCCAGCACCCGAAACGAGAATGAAGCTTTCTTT. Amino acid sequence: CASTRNENEAFF.

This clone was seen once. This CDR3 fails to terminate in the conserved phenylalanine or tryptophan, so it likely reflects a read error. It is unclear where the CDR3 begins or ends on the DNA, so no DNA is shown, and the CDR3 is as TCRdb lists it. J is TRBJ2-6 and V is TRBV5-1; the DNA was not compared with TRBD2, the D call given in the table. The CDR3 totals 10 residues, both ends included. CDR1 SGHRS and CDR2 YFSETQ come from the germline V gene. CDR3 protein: CASSPNRTSR.